The 20 T cell receptor beta chains listed next were all sequenced from one sample in a study of response to subunit inactivated influenza vaccine. TCRdb reprocessed the RT-PCR reads via MiXCR and lists one record per CDR3 protein. Among hundreds of thousands of distinct CDR3 sequences listed, 13% to 15% were seen once. The sample here was PBMCs from blood, taken 14 days before vaccination. The source of these receptors is a man between 50 and 59 years old who received an inactivated influenza vaccine.

This clonotype was seen repeatedly, ten times or more. This chain links TRBV5-6 with TRBJ1-6; D possibly corresponds to TRBD1 (5 bases). Germline CDR1 reads SGHDT; CDR2 reads YYEEEE. Trimming removed 4 bases at V and 14 bases at J, with 22 bases between. The CDR3 extends over 15 amino acids. The CDR3 bases are TGTGCCAGCAGCGAGAGGTGGGACGTCGAGGAAACCCTCCACTTT. It specifies CASSERWDVEETLHF. Full variable domain (remainder filled in from reference TRBV5-6 and TRBJ1-6): DAGVTQSPTHLIKTRGQQVTLRCSPKSGHDTVSWYQQALGQGPQFIFQYYEEEERQRGNFPDRFSGHQFPNYSSELNVNALLLGDSALYLCASSERWDVEETLHFGNGTRLTVT.

This clonotype was detected a few times. The chain carries TRBV20-1 and TRBJ2-3, with unresolved D. Germline V gives CDR1 DFQATT, CDR2 SNEGSKA (reference sequence). Trimming removed 5 bases from V and 2 bases from J, with 14 bases in between. CDR3 length: 14 residues. The CDR3: CSAPGSGYTDTQYF. DNA of the CDR3: TGCAGTGCTCCCGGGTCCGGCTACACAGATACGCAGTATTTT.

The rearrangement links TRBV4-3 to TRBJ2-2, with TRBD2 matching 8 bases. Germline V CDR1 and CDR2: LGHNA, YSLEER. This CDR3 has 16 residues. V lost 2 bases to trimming and J lost 3 bases; unmatched junction nucleotides: 5. The DNA for the CDR3 is TGCGCCAGCAGCCAAACCCCAGCGGGAGACACCGGGGAGCTGTTTTTT. It codes for CASSQTPAGDTGELFF.

This clonotype has a count of ten or more. The chain carries TRBV28 and TRBJ2-7; D is perhaps TRBD1 or TRBD2 (5 bases each). This CDR3 region has 14 residues. Looked up from germline, CDR1 is MDHEN and CDR2 is SYDVKM. V was pared by 2 bases and J by 2 bases, with 10 bases between. This chain's CDR3 is CASSLLRDPYEQYF. Written as DNA, the CDR3 is TGTGCCAGCAGTTTACTCAGGGACCCCTACGAGCAGTACTTC. Looking up the rest from reference TRBV28 and TRBJ2-7 gives the full variable domain: DVKVTQSSRYLVKRTGEKVFLECVQDMDHENMFWYRQDPGLGLRLIYFSYDVKMKEKGDIPEGYSVSREKKERFSLILESASTNQTSMYLCASSLLRDPYEQYFGPGTRLTVT.

The chain couples TRBV15 to TRBJ2-7, with 10 bases fitting TRBD1. The junction had 2 bases not matched to a gene; V was cut back by 6 bases and J by 0 bases. Looked up from germline, CDR1 is LNHNV and CDR2 is YYDKDF (reference sequence). The CDR3 has 14 residues. CDR3 sequence: CATRGQGYSYEQYF. The CDR3 DNA reads as TGTGCCACCAGGGGACAGGGGTACTCCTACGAGCAGTACTTC.

The chain recombines TRBV24-1 with TRBJ2-2; no firm D call. The V and J ends lost 4 bases and 1 base respectively, with 9 bases between them. CDR3 length equals 15 residues. In germline, CDR1 is KGHDR, CDR2 SFDVKD. DNA for the CDR3: TGTGCCACCAGTGACCCAGCCGGGAACACCGGGGAGCTGTTTTTT. Its translation: CATSDPAGNTGELFF.

V and J are TRBV20-1 and TRBJ2-1; the D is unclear. Germline loops: CDR1 DFQATT, CDR2 SNEGSKA (reference sequence). V lost 4 bases, J lost 3 bases, and 10 bases lay in between. The CDR3 length is 13 residues. CDR3 region: CSATAGRYNEQFF. The CDR3 nucleotides are TGCAGTGCTACAGCAGGCCGCTACAATGAGCAGTTCTTC.

At least ten counts were recorded for this clonotype. V usage is TRBV12-3 or TRBV12-4 and J usage is TRBJ2-3; the match to TRBD2 covers 9 bases. V shed 3 bases, J shed 1 base, and the junction held 5 bases outside the gene matches. This CDR3 has 16 residues. The CDR3 protein is CASSFGRTSGTDTQYF. Written as DNA, the CDR3 is TGTGCCAGCAGTTTTGGTCGGACTAGCGGCACAGATACGCAGTATTTT.

A single count supports this clonotype. V gene TRBV7-9 combines with J gene TRBJ1-5, with a tentative D call TRBD1 (5 bases). CDR3 length: 16 residues. Trimming removed 5 bases from V and 2 bases from J, with 16 bases in between. Germline V gives CDR1 SEHNR, CDR2 FQNEAQ (reference sequence). Here the CDR3 reads CASSASGFRGNQPQHF. CDR3 DNA: TGTGCCAGCAGCGCCTCAGGGTTCAGGGGCAATCAGCCCCAGCATTTT.

V gene TRBV10-3 combines with J gene TRBJ1-5, with D hard to call. The CDR3 is 14 amino acids. From germline, CDR1 is ENHRY and CDR2 SYGVKD. V was clipped by 8 bases and J by 0 bases, with 11 bases between them. The CDR3 DNA reads TGTGCCATCTGGGTCGGATCTAGCAATCAGCCCCAGCATTTT. Translating it yields CAIWVGSSNQPQHF.

This clonotype appeared a few times. The J gene is TRBJ2-2, the V gene TRBV7-8, with D unresolved. The V and J ends lost 2 bases and 2 bases respectively, with 6 bases between them. This CDR3 has 14 amino acids. Germline V gene lookup returns CDR1 SGHVS and CDR2 FQNEAQ. The CDR3 bases are TGTGCCAGCAGCTTAAGGTTTAACACCGGGGAGCTGTTTTTT. This gives the protein CASSLRFNTGELFF.

This sequence joins TRBV6-1 and TRBJ1-2; the match to TRBD1 covers 10 bases. Germline CDR1 and CDR2: MNHNS and SASEGT. The CDR3 spans 16 residues. The junction had 9 bases not matched to a gene; V was cut back by 4 bases and J by 4 bases. CDR3 bases: TGTGCCAGCAGTGGGGGTGACAGGGGGCGCGGCTATGGCTACACCTTC. This translates into CASSGGDRGRGYGYTF.

This clonotype was seen at least ten times. The chain is built from TRBV12-3 or TRBV12-4 and TRBJ2-7; D is perhaps TRBD1 (5 bases). The length of the CDR3 is 13 residues. V dropped 5 bases and J dropped 2 bases, with 10 bases sitting between them. Written as DNA, the CDR3 is TGTGCCAGCAGTCCTCCAGGGCCCTACGAGCAGTACTTC. Residues: CASSPPGPYEQYF.

This clonotype was seen only a few times. The J gene is TRBJ2-1, the V gene TRBV5-1, with D unclear. Germline lookup yields CDR1 SGHRS and CDR2 YFSETQ. This CDR3 region has 16 residues. Trimming cost V 0 bases and J 3 bases, with 13 bases left between them. This chain's CDR3 is CASSLEAGRFYNEQFF. Here the CDR3 DNA reads TGCGCCAGCAGCTTGGAGGCAGGACGGTTCTACAATGAGCAGTTCTTC.

V and J are TRBV12-3 or TRBV12-4 and TRBJ2-7; D remains ambiguous. The CDR3 consists of 14 residues. Trimming took off 1 base at V and 2 bases at J, with 9 bases between the two ends. The CDR3 here is CASSLGPAAYEQYF. CDR3 nucleotide sequence: TGTGCCAGCAGTTTAGGGCCAGCAGCCTACGAGCAGTACTTC.

This clonotype was seen many times. The J gene is TRBJ2-1, the V gene TRBV7-9; 10 bases fit TRBD2. This CDR3 is 17 amino acids long. CDR1 and CDR2 from the germline V gene are SEHNR and FQNEAQ (reference sequence). V dropped 1 base and J dropped 4; count of bases not matched to a gene: 7. CDR3 in amino acids: CASSLVVLAGTYNEQFF. The CDR3 DNA reads TGTGCCAGCAGCTTAGTAGTACTAGCGGGAACATACAATGAGCAGTTCTTC.

This clonotype turned up a few times. This chain joins TRBV5-1 and TRBJ2-1, with 10 bases fitting TRBD1. Per the germline V gene, CDR1 is SGHRS and CDR2 is YFSETQ. The length of the CDR3 is 15 residues. The junction had 3 bases not matched to a gene; V was cut back by 4 bases and J by 2 bases. The CDR3 region is CASSAGTGAYNEQFF. The CDR3 nucleotides are TGCGCCAGCAGCGCCGGGACAGGGGCCTACAATGAGCAGTTCTTC.

Ten or more counts support this clonotype. The chain has TRBV2 and TRBJ2-5; tentative D call: TRBD1 (6 bases). Germline values: CDR1 SNHLY, CDR2 FYNNEI. V gave up 4 bases and J gave up 5 bases, with 17 bases separating them. There are 15 residues in the CDR3. CDR3 loop: CASSGRQVIWETQYF. In DNA form, the CDR3 reads TGTGCCAGCAGTGGGAGACAGGTTATCTGGGAGACCCAGTACTTC. The entire variable domain, with the rest obtained from reference TRBV2 and TRBJ2-5, is as follows: EPEVTQTPSHQVTQMGQEVILRCVPISNHLYFYWYRQILGQKVEFLVSFYNNEISEKSEIFDDQFSVERPDGSNFTLKIRSTKLEDSAMYFCASSGRQVIWETQYFGPGTRLLVL.

The sample holds a few counts of this clonotype. The J gene is TRBJ2-5, the V gene TRBV12-3 or TRBV12-4; no definite D call. This CDR3 has 16 amino acids. The V end lost 6 bases, the J end lost 5 bases, and 22 bases lay between the germline ends. The DNA of the CDR3 is TGTGCCAGCAGGCGAGGCGCGGTAGGGCCCTATGAGACCCAGTACTTC. This sequence encodes CASRRGAVGPYETQYF.

This clonotype has a count of ten or more. The rearrangement joins TRBV5-6 to TRBJ2-7, with D possibly matching TRBD1 (5 bases). Trimming cost V 2 bases and J 3 bases, with 9 bases left between them. This CDR3 is built from 13 residues. Germline CDR1 is SGHDT and CDR2 is YYEEEE. Here the CDR3 reads CASSLSGNYEQYF. DNA for the CDR3: TGTGCCAGCAGCTTATCAGGGAACTACGAGCAGTACTTC.